A single T cell receptor beta chain is shown here with its context. This sample was taken from a study of blood T cell repertoires in COVID-19. Across the whole study: The analysed material was cDNA or gDNA that came from T cells, B-cell-depleted T cells, or PBMCs.

Authors' analysis steps: Researchers report that nucleated cell counts were estimated from reference gene primer amplification. The table came from immunoSEQ multiplex PCR; TCRdb's copy has only in-frame clones and leaves some out. The V and J calls and clone size are taken from that table; D and trimming were inferred from the DNA. Of 150,000 or so clones listed, less than 85% are singletons. Adults between roughly 18 and 89 years of age took part from 24 US areas. In Cohort 3, a recovered donor had either two negative PCRs, clearance, or symptom resolution. The receptor was isolated from a woman aged 45-59 years who had recovered from COVID-19. The sequenced sample consisted of PBMCs or T cells enriched from blood (not recorded which).

The CDR3 protein is CASSLFGTGGQSSGNTIYF. In DNA, the CDR3 is TGTGCCAGCAGCTTATTCGGGACAGGGGGCCAGAGCTCTGGAAACACCATATATTTT. The chain uses TRBV7-6 and TRBJ1-3; the match to TRBD1 covers 12 bases. Germline V gives CDR1 SGHVS, CDR2 FNYEAQ. The V gene end was trimmed by 2 bases and the J gene end by 0 bases; junction bases not matched to a gene: 8. The CDR3 length is 19 residues.